A single sample gave rise to the 26 T cell receptor beta chains below, sequenced in a study of T-cell reconstitution after alpha-beta-depleted transplantation in children. The library targeted TCRbeta and was prepared with unique molecular identifiers. TCRdb re-derived calls from the PCR reads in MiXCR, one entry per CDR3 protein. Of about 580,000 distinct CDR3 sequences listed, 23% are singletons. The sequencing here drew on PBMCs, mostly from graft donor cells, taken 360 days after TCRalphabeta/CD19-depleted stem cell transplant. Every receptor here comes from a boy under three years old who had a stem cell transplant for acute myeloid leukemia, so the T cells may come from the graft donor.

This clonotype was found a few times. This chain connects TRBV6-5 to TRBJ1-1; no firm D call. Germline V gene lookup returns CDR1 MNHEY and CDR2 SVGAGI. The CDR3 extends over 16 amino acids. With 0 bases removed from V and 0 bases from J, the gap between germline ends came to 11 bases. The CDR3 protein is CASSYSTPSMNTEAFF. As DNA, the CDR3 is TGTGCCAGCAGTTACTCTACTCCCTCCATGAACACTGAAGCTTTCTTT.

The sample holds many counts of this clonotype. The chain uses TRBV24-1 and TRBJ1-1; 8 nucleotides align to TRBD1. V was clipped by 2 bases and J by 2 bases; unmatched bases: 6. This CDR3 region has 16 residues. Germline V gives CDR1 KGHDR, CDR2 SFDVKD. DNA for the CDR3: TGTGCCACCAGTGATTCCCGACAGGGGATCAACACTGAAGCTTTCTTT. Amino acid sequence: CATSDSRQGINTEAFF.

At least ten counts were recorded for this clonotype. The gene calls are TRBV7-2 and TRBJ2-1, with D perhaps being TRBD1 or TRBD2 (5 bases each). The CDR3 loop spans 12 amino acids. With 9 bases removed from V and 9 bases from J, the gap between germline ends came to 15 bases. Germline CDR1 is SGHTA and CDR2 is FQGNSA. Written as DNA, the CDR3 is TGTGCCAGGTGGGGGTATACACTTGAGCAGTTCTTC. It translates to CARWGYTLEQFF.

At least ten counts were recorded for this clonotype. The chain couples TRBV27 to TRBJ2-2, with D unresolved. Trimming stripped 5 bases from V and 7 bases from J, with 14 bases between. The CDR3 covers 14 residues. The germline V gene has CDR1 MNHEY and CDR2 SMNVEV (reference sequence). The chain's CDR3 is CASSLWTDYGELFF. The CDR3 nucleotides read TGTGCCAGCAGTCTCTGGACCGATTACGGGGAGCTGTTTTTT.

Only a few counts were recorded for this clonotype. This sequence joins TRBV5-6 and TRBJ2-4; 12 nucleotides agree with TRBD2. Germline V gene sequence: CDR1 SGHDT, CDR2 YYEEEE. The trim removed 5 bases at V and 3 bases at J, leaving 3 bases unmatched. CDR3 length: 15 residues. As DNA, the CDR3 is TGTGCCAGCAGACCGACTAGCGGGGGCAAAAACATTCAGTACTTC. Its translation is CASRPTSGGKNIQYF.

This sequence joins TRBV7-3 and TRBJ2-1; D is perhaps TRBD2 (6 bases). The CDR3 has 13 residues. Trimming removed 3 bases from V and 9 bases from J, with 12 bases in between. Germline V gene data show CDR1 as SGHTA and CDR2 as FQGTGA. CDR3 loop: CASSFLREGEQFF. CDR3 sequence (DNA): TGTGCCAGCAGCTTCTTGCGGGAAGGTGAGCAGTTCTTC.

The chain couples TRBV5-1 to TRBJ1-4; D remains unclear. Trimming removed 0 bases at V and 2 bases at J, with 14 bases between. There are 17 residues in the CDR3. The germline V gene has CDR1 SGHRS and CDR2 YFSETQ. CDR3 protein: CASSLGRGSSTNEKLFF. The CDR3 nucleotides are TGCGCCAGCAGCTTGGGTCGGGGTAGTTCGACTAATGAAAAACTGTTTTTT.

This clonotype occurred many times. The limits of the CDR3 on the DNA are not certain, so only TCRdb's listed CDR3 is given. This chain links TRBV5-1 with TRBJ2-2; the table assigns TRBD1, which was not confirmed against the DNA. A total of 18 residues make up the CDR3, ends included. Per germline, CDR1 SGHRS and CDR2 YFSETQ. CDR3 sequence reads: CASSLGRERGLRAGELFF.

The rearrangement links TRBV27 to TRBJ2-7; 7 nucleotides line up with TRBD2. The germline V gene has CDR1 MNHEY and CDR2 SMNVEV (reference sequence). Germline trimming cut 5 bases from V and 3 bases from J; bases unmatched to any gene: 10. The CDR3 is made up of 15 amino acids. Here the CDR3 reads CASSQTAGSFYEQYF. CDR3 DNA: TGTGCCAGCAGTCAAACAGCGGGGTCCTTCTACGAGCAGTACTTC.

This clonotype was found many times. The chain carries TRBV29-1 and TRBJ1-3; no clear D. This CDR3 contains 13 residues. Germline CDR1 SQVTM, CDR2 ANQGSEA. Deletions cut 4 bases from V and 0 bases from J, with 7 bases between. The DNA for the CDR3 is TGCAGCGTTGTGGTCAGCTCTGGAAACACCATATATTTT. Translation gives CSVVVSSGNTIYF. The full variable domain, with the rest looked up from reference TRBV29-1 and TRBJ1-3, is SAVISQKPSRDICQRGTSLTIQCQVDSQVTMMFWYRQQPGQSLTLIATANQGSEATYESGFVIDKFPISRPNLTFSTLTVSNMSPEDSSIYLCSVVVSSGNTIYFGEGSWLTVV.

This clonotype was recorded at least ten times. J is TRBJ2-6 and V is TRBV20-1, with D maybe TRBD1 (5 bases). This CDR3 has 15 amino acids. V shed 1 base and J shed 0 bases, with 7 bases lying between them. In germline, CDR1 is DFQATT, CDR2 SNEGSKA (reference sequence). CDR3 region: CSARGQGSGANVLTF. The CDR3 DNA sequence: TGCAGTGCTAGAGGTCAGGGCTCTGGGGCCAACGTCCTGACTTTC.

The table lists this clonotype with a few counts. V gene TRBV20-1 combines with J gene TRBJ2-3; possibly TRBD2 for D (6 bases). Trimming took 0 bases from V and 2 from J, leaving 15 bases between them. The germline gives CDR1 DFQATT, CDR2 SNEGSKA (reference sequence). The length of the CDR3 is 16 residues. In DNA, the CDR3 is TGCAGTGCTAGAGATCGCGATAGCGGCTACACAGATACGCAGTATTTT. Its protein product is CSARDRDSGYTDTQYF.

The rearrangement uses TRBV12-3 or TRBV12-4 and TRBJ2-7; the match to TRBD1 covers 7 bases. This CDR3 region has 11 residues. Trimming removed 8 bases from V and 2 bases from J; junction bases left unmatched: 0. The CDR3 loop reads CASQGAYEQYF. DNA for the CDR3: TGTGCCAGCCAGGGGGCCTACGAGCAGTACTTC.

This clonotype was seen only a few times. The chain carries TRBV20-1 and TRBJ2-3; 11 positions agree with TRBD2. Germline assignment: CDR1 DFQATT and CDR2 SNEGSKA (reference sequence). The CDR3 loop spans 15 amino acids. In DNA form, the CDR3 reads TGCAGCCACCTTGGGACTAGCGGTAGCACAGATACGCAGTATTTT. Residues: CSHLGTSGSTDTQYF.

This clonotype has more than one count but fewer than ten. The rearrangement links TRBV29-1 to TRBJ1-1; maybe TRBD1 (5 bases). Trimming removed 6 bases from V and 10 bases from J, with 18 bases in between. Germline values: CDR1 SQVTM, CDR2 ANQGSEA. The CDR3 length is 12 residues. CDR3 loop: CSVGQGSYSAFF. DNA for the CDR3: TGCAGCGTAGGCCAGGGAAGTTACTCAGCTTTCTTT.

This clonotype was observed a handful of times. This chain joins TRBV15 and TRBJ1-4; maybe TRBD1 (6 bases). V lost 0 bases, J lost 1 base, and 9 bases lay in between. The germline V gene has CDR1 LNHNV and CDR2 YYDKDF (reference sequence). CDR3 length: 16 amino acids. CDR3 region: CATSRELRGTNEKLFF. In nucleotides, the CDR3 is TGTGCCACCAGCAGAGAGCTCAGGGGAACTAATGAAAAACTGTTTTTT.

This clonotype appeared many times. This chain joins TRBV29-1 and TRBJ1-2; no firm D call. Germline V gene sequence: CDR1 SQVTM, CDR2 ANQGSEA. The CDR3 runs 12 residues. Trimming took off 2 bases at V and 3 bases at J, with 7 bases between the two ends. CDR3 residues: CSVEWGDYGYTF. The CDR3 DNA reads as TGCAGCGTTGAATGGGGTGACTATGGCTACACCTTC.

The chain combines TRBV2 with TRBJ2-7; D ambiguous. Looked up from germline, CDR1 is SNHLY and CDR2 is FYNNEI. This CDR3 is 17 amino acids long. V gave up 0 bases and J gave up 4 bases, with 19 bases separating them. DNA of the CDR3: TGTGCCAGCAGTGAAGCGCTTCTGGCGGACCTCTTTTACGAGCAGTACGTC. This gives the protein CASSEALLADLFYEQYV.

This sequence joins TRBV4-1 and TRBJ2-7; D is possibly TRBD1 (7 bases). This CDR3 has 15 residues. Per germline, CDR1 MGHRA and CDR2 YSYEKL. With 3 bases removed from V and 4 bases from J, the gap between germline ends came to 16 bases. The CDR3 spells CASSQVPTGTYEQYV. The CDR3 nucleotides read TGCGCCAGCAGCCAGGTCCCGACAGGGACTTACGAGCAGTACGTC.

In this sample, this clonotype turned up a few times. V and J are TRBV25-1 and TRBJ2-5, with a weak D call TRBD1 (5 bases). Germline-derived CDR1 and CDR2 are MGHDK and SYGVNS. The CDR3 is 15 residues long. Trimming pared 6 bases from V and 4 bases from J, leaving 18 bases between. The CDR3 nucleotides are TGTGCCAGCAGCACCTGGTCCAGGGTTAGAGAGACCCAGTACTTC. Translation: CASSTWSRVRETQYF.

This clonotype was detected a few times. V gene TRBV28 combines with J gene TRBJ2-1; TRBD1 matches at 7 bases. This CDR3 contains 14 residues. V gave up 7 bases and J gave up 5 bases; unmatched junction bases: 8. Germline values: CDR1 MDHEN, CDR2 SYDVKM. DNA for the CDR3: TGTGCCAGCAACCCGACAGGGAAACACAATGAGCAGTTCTTC. Amino acid sequence: CASNPTGKHNEQFF.

The chain joins TRBV11-1 to TRBJ1-1, with a weak D call TRBD1 (6 bases). CDR1 is SGHAT and CDR2 is FQDESV in the germline V gene (reference sequence). V lost 3 bases and J lost 2, with 22 bases in between. The CDR3 spans 18 residues. CDR3 amino acids: CASSLSNRVMIRNTEAFF. The CDR3 nucleotides read TGTGCCAGCAGCTTGTCTAACAGGGTGATGATTAGAAACACTGAAGCTTTCTTT.

A few counts support this clonotype. The chain couples TRBV20-1 to TRBJ2-3, with D perhaps matching TRBD1 (6 bases). Between the trimmed V and J ends, which lost 3 bases and 4 bases, there was a span of 17 bases. There are 15 residues in the CDR3. The germline V gene has CDR1 DFQATT and CDR2 SNEGSKA (reference sequence). The CDR3 nucleotides read TGCAGTGCTAGTAGAGGGGGAAAATGGTCAGATACGCAGTATTTT. Translation: CSASRGGKWSDTQYF.

The chain has TRBV20-1 and TRBJ1-3, with a weak D call TRBD1 (6 bases). The V gene's germline CDR1 is DFQATT and CDR2 SNEGSKA (reference sequence). The CDR3 consists of 12 residues. The ends were cut back, 4 bases at V and 2 bases at J, with 6 bases in the middle. The CDR3 protein is CSAKGAGNTIYF. CDR3 DNA: TGCAGTGCTAAGGGGGCTGGAAACACCATATATTTT.

This clonotype was observed many times. The gene calls are TRBV25-1 and TRBJ1-3; D gene uncertain. The CDR3 runs 14 residues. Germline values: CDR1 MGHDK, CDR2 SYGVNS. Trimming stripped 0 bases from V and 8 bases from J, with 11 bases between. The CDR3 protein is CASSEYGGSDTIYF. In DNA, the CDR3 is TGTGCCAGCAGTGAATACGGAGGGAGTGACACCATATATTTT.

The V and J genes are TRBV6-5 and TRBJ2-5; D is ambiguous. Germline V lookup: CDR1 MNHEY, CDR2 SVGAGI. V shed 0 bases and J shed 1 base, with 6 bases lying between them. This CDR3 is built from 14 residues. The CDR3 sequence: CASSYSVGQETQYF. The CDR3 region has the DNA TGTGCCAGCAGTTACTCGGTGGGCCAAGAGACCCAGTACTTC.